This TCR beta chain comes out of a study of graft-versus-host responses after intestinal transplantation. Bone marrow obtained following transplant was drawn from the posterior iliac crest or from another site. The CDR3 has 11 residues. CDR1 MDHEN and CDR2 SYDVKM come from the germline V gene. V lost 5 bases and J 8 bases, leaving 7 bases between the germline ends. Concerning this clone itself: Antigen specificity is unknown.

Findings and limits, study-wide: Some GvH clones appeared in ileal mucosa or blood before recipient bone marrow.

Assay used: immunoSEQ multiplex PCR; TCRdb lists only in-frame clones, some missing. The repertoire holds some 70,000 clones, with roughly 92% as singletons. The material sequenced was bone marrow, taken less than 750 days after intestinal transplantation. The chain has TRBV28 and TRBJ1-3; no clear D gene. This TCR derives from a human patient who received an intestinal transplant, so some T cells may come from the graft donor. Here the CDR3 reads CASSLRYTIYF. The CDR3 DNA reads as TGTGCCAGCAGTCTGAGGTACACCATATATTTT.